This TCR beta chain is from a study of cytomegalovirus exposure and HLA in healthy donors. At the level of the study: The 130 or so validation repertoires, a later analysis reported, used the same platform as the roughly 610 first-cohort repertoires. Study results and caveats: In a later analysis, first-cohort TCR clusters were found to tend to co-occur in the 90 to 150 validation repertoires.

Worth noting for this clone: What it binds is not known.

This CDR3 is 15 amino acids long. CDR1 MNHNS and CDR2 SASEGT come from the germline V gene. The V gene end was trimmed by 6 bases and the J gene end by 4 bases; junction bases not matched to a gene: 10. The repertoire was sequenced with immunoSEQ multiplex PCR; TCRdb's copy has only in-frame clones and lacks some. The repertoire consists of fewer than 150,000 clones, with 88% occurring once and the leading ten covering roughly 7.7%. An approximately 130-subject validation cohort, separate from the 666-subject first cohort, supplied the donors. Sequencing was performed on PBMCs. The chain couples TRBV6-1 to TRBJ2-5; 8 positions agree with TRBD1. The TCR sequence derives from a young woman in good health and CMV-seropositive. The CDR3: CASRWVTGGTETQYF. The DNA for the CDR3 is TGTGCCAGCAGATGGGTTACAGGGGGTACAGAGACCCAGTACTTC.